The 30 T cell receptor beta chains reported below all come from one sample, sequenced in a study of control samples from healthy donors and cancer patients. Profiled with immunoSEQ multiplex PCR; TCRdb holds only in-frame clones, not every one. The sample holds approximately 170,000 clones, 91% seen once. The specimen sequenced was blood. These receptors were collected from a woman in her thirties in good health.

CDR3 nucleotide sequence: TGTGCCAGCTCACCAACCCTCGGGGGAAGCTCCTACGAGCAGTACTTC. It translates to CASSPTLGGSSYEQYF. The chain combines TRBV18 with TRBJ2-7; D is perhaps TRBD2 (6 bases). Per the germline V gene, CDR1 is KGHSH and CDR2 is LQKENI. There are 16 residues in the CDR3. Trimming left V 2 bases short and J 0 bases short, with 14 bases between.

V usage is TRBV6-1 and J usage is TRBJ2-7, with 9 bases fitting TRBD1. The CDR3 length is 15 residues. With V trimmed by 3 bases and J by 1 base, 4 bases remained unmatched. Per germline, CDR1 MNHNS and CDR2 SASEGT. The CDR3 DNA reads TGTGCCAGCAGTGATCCGACAGGGGGTTCCTACGAGCAGTACTTC. Its translation is CASSDPTGGSYEQYF.

The rearrangement joins TRBV12-3 or TRBV12-4 to TRBJ2-1, with 11 bases identical to TRBD2. V shed 6 bases and J 7 bases; nucleotides not matched to a gene: 2. The CDR3 is made up of 13 amino acids. The CDR3, as DNA: TGTGCCAGCAGACTAGCGGGGGTGAATGAGCAGTTCTTC. Encoded protein: CASRLAGVNEQFF.

V gene TRBV18 combines with J gene TRBJ1-6; D is ambiguous. Germline CDR1 reads KGHSH; CDR2 reads LQKENI. The CDR3 consists of 15 residues. The V gene lost 1 base and the J gene lost 0 bases, with 4 bases spanning the gap. CDR3 bases: TGTGCCAGCTCACCACAGAGCTCCTATAATTCACCCCTCCACTTT. Encoded protein: CASSPQSSYNSPLHF.

The chain carries TRBV6-1 and TRBJ1-5; tentative D call: TRBD1 (5 bases). Per the germline V gene, CDR1 is MNHNS and CDR2 is SASEGT. V lost 1 base and J 7 bases, leaving 11 bases between the germline ends. This CDR3 contains 14 residues. CDR3 sequence reads: CASSEGARVQPQHF. The CDR3, as DNA: TGTGCCAGCAGTGAAGGGGCCAGGGTACAGCCCCAGCATTTT.

This chain joins TRBV2 and TRBJ1-6, with 10 bases aligning to TRBD1. Germline values: CDR1 SNHLY, CDR2 FYNNEI. The CDR3 sequence is 15 residues long. Trimming at V came to 4 bases and at J to 7 bases, leaving 4 bases not matched to a gene. CDR3 bases: TGTGCCAGCAGTGCTAGGACAGGGGGAAATTCACCCCTCCACTTT. It encodes CASSARTGGNSPLHF.

This clone was counted a single time. The V and J genes are TRBV2 and TRBJ2-7; TRBD2 matches 8 bases. With V trimmed by 5 bases and J by 3 bases, 9 bases remained unmatched. The CDR3 consists of 15 residues. The germline gives CDR1 SNHLY, CDR2 FYNNEI. CDR3 nucleotides: TGTGCCAGCAGTAGGTCAGTGGGACTAGACTACGAGCAGTACTTC. Translation gives CASSRSVGLDYEQYF.

CDR3 residues: CASSRQGAGEQYF. CDR3 in DNA: TGTGCCAGCAGCCGACAGGGGGCGGGGGAGCAGTACTTC. The chain uses TRBV11-3 and TRBJ2-7, with 10 positions matching TRBD1. The CDR3 has 13 residues. Germline V gene lookup returns CDR1 SGHNT and CDR2 YENEEA. J lost 7 bases, V lost 5 bases, and 5 bases had no gene match.

This rearrangement joins TRBV28 to TRBJ1-1; weak D call: TRBD1 (6 bases). V was trimmed by 3 bases and J by 5 bases, leaving 13 bases between them. The germline V gene has CDR1 MDHEN and CDR2 SYDVKM. This CDR3 has 14 residues. In DNA form, the CDR3 reads TGTGCCAGCAGTTTTCGGGCAGGGGAAACTGAAGCTTTCTTT. The encoded protein is CASSFRAGETEAFF. Drawing the rest from reference TRBV28 and TRBJ1-1, the complete variable domain is DVKVTQSSRYLVKRTGEKVFLECVQDMDHENMFWYRQDPGLGLRLIYFSYDVKMKEKGDIPEGYSVSREKKERFSLILESASTNQTSMYLCASSFRAGETEAFFGQGTRLTVV.

The chain uses TRBV6-1 and TRBJ1-3; D is unresolved. Germline V gene lookup returns CDR1 MNHNS and CDR2 SASEGT. This CDR3 contains 15 residues. V was cut by 1 base and J by 0 bases, with 7 bases left in between. The CDR3 coding sequence is TGTGCCAGCAGTGAAGGGCGGTTCTCTGGAAACACCATATATTTT. Translated, it gives CASSEGRFSGNTIYF.

Regarding this clone: The same CDR3 is also encoded by other DNA sequences in this sample. The chain couples TRBV7-8 to TRBJ1-3; no definite D call. The ends were cut back, 5 bases at V and 4 bases at J, with 9 bases in the middle. The CDR3 is 13 amino acids. Germline-derived CDR1 and CDR2 are SGHVS and FQNEAQ. CDR3 region: CASSPLQGNTIYF. The CDR3 DNA reads TGTGCCAGCAGCCCCTTACAGGGAAACACCATATATTTT. Full variable domain (outside the CDR3, taken from reference TRBV7-8 and TRBJ1-3): GAGVSQSPRYKVAKRGQDVALRCDPISGHVSLFWYQQALGQGPEFLTYFQNEAQLDKSGLPSDRFFAERPEGSVSTLKIQRTQQEDSAVYLCASSPLQGNTIYFGEGSWLTVV.

Worth noting for this clone: This sample includes further DNA sequences coding for the same CDR3. The chain recombines TRBV7-3 with TRBJ1-1; D may be TRBD1 (5 bases). V lost 0 bases and J 5 bases, leaving 7 bases between the germline ends. The CDR3 sequence is 13 residues long. The V gene's germline CDR1 is SGHTA and CDR2 FQGTGA. The CDR3 loop is CASSLTGGTEAFF. CDR3 nucleotides: TGTGCCAGCAGCTTAACGGGGGGGACTGAAGCTTTCTTT.

The rearrangement uses TRBV5-1 and TRBJ2-1; D perhaps matches TRBD1 (6 bases). Between the trimmed V and J ends, which lost 0 bases and 4 bases, there was a span of 14 bases. The CDR3 is made up of 16 amino acids. Germline V gives CDR1 SGHRS, CDR2 YFSETQ. CDR3 sequence (DNA): TGCGCCAGCAGCTTGGTCGGCAGGGGTATGTACAATGAGCAGTTCTTC. It translates to CASSLVGRGMYNEQFF. The full variable domain, rest sourced from reference TRBV5-1 and TRBJ2-1, is KAGVTQTPRYLIKTRGQQVTLSCSPISGHRSVSWYQQTPGQGLQFLFEYFSETQRNKGNFPGRFSGRQFSNSRSEMNVSTLELGDSALYLCASSLVGRGMYNEQFFGPGTRLTVL.

The V call is TRBV12-3 or TRBV12-4, the J call TRBJ1-3; 7 nucleotides line up with TRBD1. The V and J ends lost 5 bases and 11 bases, in that order; junction bases with no gene match: 6. This CDR3 has 12 residues. The CDR3 protein is CASSPDRVAIYF. CDR3 nucleotide sequence: TGTGCCAGCAGTCCCGACAGGGTGGCCATATATTTT.

The gene calls are TRBV28 and TRBJ1-4, with unresolved D. Germline CDR1 reads MDHEN; CDR2 reads SYDVKM. This CDR3 is 14 amino acids long. The V end lost 2 bases, the J end lost 4 bases, and 8 bases lay between the germline ends. The CDR3 coding sequence is TGTGCCAGCAGTTTAAGGCAGATTAATGAAAAACTGTTTTTT. Translating it yields CASSLRQINEKLFF.

This sequence joins TRBV14 and TRBJ1-5, with TRBD1 as a possible D gene (6 bases). V was cut by 1 base and J by 7 bases, with 14 bases left in between. CDR3 length: 15 residues. Germline CDR1 and CDR2: SGHDN and FVKESK. The CDR3 region has the DNA TGTGCCAGCAGCCAAGCCAGGGGTACCGGGCAGCCCCAGCATTTT. Protein product: CASSQARGTGQPQHF.

CDR3 sequence (DNA): TGTGCCAGCAGTAATCGCGGGGGCACAGATACGCAGTATTTT. This sequence encodes CASSNRGGTDTQYF. The chain links TRBV6-6 to TRBJ2-3, with a weak D call TRBD2 (6 bases). Germline V lookup: CDR1 MNHNY, CDR2 SVGAGI (reference sequence). V lost 5 bases to trimming and J lost 1 base, with 10 bases between them. The CDR3 length is 14 residues.

The genes are TRBV2 and TRBJ1-5, with a tentative D call TRBD1 (6 bases). The CDR3 totals 14 residues. Trimming left V 5 bases short and J 4 bases short, with 12 bases between. CDR1 SNHLY and CDR2 FYNNEI come from the germline V gene. The CDR3 reads CASSWSQGNQPQHF. CDR3 DNA sequence: TGTGCCAGCAGTTGGTCACAGGGTAATCAGCCCCAGCATTTT.

V is TRBV7-9 and J is TRBJ2-1; D is unresolved. The CDR3 extends over 13 amino acids. Trimming pared 6 bases from V and 0 bases from J, leaving 6 bases between. CDR1 is SEHNR, CDR2 FQNEAQ, per germline (reference sequence). The CDR3 DNA follows: TGTGCCAGCAGGCCATACTCCTACAATGAGCAGTTCTTC. Its translation: CASRPYSYNEQFF.

The CDR3 is CASGLAGTQETQYF. For the CDR3, the DNA is TGCGCCAGCGGACTAGCGGGGACCCAAGAGACCCAGTACTTC. The V gene is TRBV10-2, the J gene TRBJ2-5; 12 bases match TRBD2. The J segment lost 1 base and the V segment lost 8 bases, leaving 2 bases of the junction unmatched. Germline-derived CDR1 and CDR2 are WSHSY and SAAADI. This CDR3 spans 14 amino acids.

The J gene is TRBJ2-3, the V gene TRBV10-2; 13 nucleotides line up with TRBD2. Germline V gives CDR1 WSHSY, CDR2 SAAADI. This CDR3 contains 14 residues. Trimming took 4 bases from V and 10 from J; bases not matched to a gene: 5. CDR3 nucleotides: TGCGCCAGCAGTGGGACTAGCGGGAGTTCTTCGCAGTATTTT. This gives the protein CASSGTSGSSSQYF.

This sequence joins TRBV15 and TRBJ1-1; D is unresolved. From germline, CDR1 is LNHNV and CDR2 YYDKDF (reference sequence). The CDR3 contains 13 residues. Trimming took off 1 base at V and 1 base at J, with 4 bases between the two ends. CDR3 sequence (DNA): TGTGCCACCAGCAGAGGCCCGAACACTGAAGCTTTCTTT. It codes for CATSRGPNTEAFF.

Comments on this clone: The sample holds other DNA sequences that translate to the same CDR3. The CDR3 DNA follows: TGTGCCAGCAGTGACGGGGGGGACACCGGGGAGCTGTTTTTT. This translates into CASSDGGDTGELFF. The rearrangement joins TRBV6-4 to TRBJ2-2, with 7 bases fitting TRBD2. This CDR3 contains 14 residues. CDR1 and CDR2 (germline): MRHNA, SNTAGT. V trimming: 2 bases; J trimming: 3 bases; junction bases outside the gene matches: 0.

The chain is built from TRBV30 and TRBJ1-6; D may be TRBD1 (5 bases). Trimming took 4 bases from V and 5 from J, leaving 9 bases between them. From germline, CDR1 is GTSNPN and CDR2 SVGIG (reference sequence). The length of the CDR3 is 13 residues. The CDR3, as DNA: TGTGCCTGGACCAGGGTGGATAATTCACCCCTCCACTTT. Amino acid sequence: CAWTRVDNSPLHF.

J is TRBJ1-5 and V is TRBV29-1; D may be TRBD1 (5 bases). V lost 6 bases to trimming and J lost 4 bases, with 13 bases between them. Per germline, CDR1 SQVTM and CDR2 ANQGSEA. This CDR3 comprises 13 residues. DNA for the CDR3: TGCAGCGTAACTAAGGGGCCGAATCAGCCCCAGCATTTT. This encodes CSVTKGPNQPQHF.

The V call is TRBV9, the J call TRBJ2-1; 15 bases are shared with TRBD2. Trimming took 2 bases from V and 5 from J; bases not matched to a gene: 2. CDR3 length: 16 amino acids. Germline loops: CDR1 SGDLS, CDR2 YYNGEE. The CDR3 nucleotides read TGTGCCAGCAGCGTGGGGACTAGCGGGGGGCACAATGAGCAGTTCTTC. It encodes CASSVGTSGGHNEQFF.

The chain joins TRBV12-3 or TRBV12-4 to TRBJ1-1; possible D gene TRBD1, 5 bases. V lost 4 bases, J lost 3 bases, and 9 bases lay in between. The CDR3 is made up of 13 amino acids. As DNA, the CDR3 is TGTGCCAGCAGTTCTGACAGAGACACTGAAGCTTTCTTT. Translation gives CASSSDRDTEAFF.

The rearrangement uses TRBV7-2 and TRBJ1-6; the match to TRBD1 covers 10 bases. V lost 4 bases to trimming and J lost 7 bases; unmatched junction nucleotides: 4. CDR3 length: 15 amino acids. Looked up from germline, CDR1 is SGHTA and CDR2 is FQGNSA. The DNA of the CDR3 is TGTGCCAGCAGCTCCGGACAGGGGGTAAATTCACCCCTCCACTTT. Protein: CASSSGQGVNSPLHF.

The chain couples TRBV5-4 to TRBJ2-1; a weak D match, TRBD2 (6 bases). CDR1 is SGHNT and CDR2 is YYREEE in the germline V gene (reference sequence). Trimming left V 5 bases short and J 4 bases short, with 10 bases between. This CDR3 region has 13 residues. The CDR3 region is CASSLTSYNEQFF. The CDR3 coding sequence is TGTGCCAGCAGTCTGACTAGTTACAATGAGCAGTTCTTC.

The gene calls are TRBV23-1 and TRBJ2-7; tentative D call: TRBD1 (6 bases). Being an ORF, TRBV23-1 has a function that is uncertain. The ends were cut back, 0 bases at V and 4 bases at J, with 10 bases in the middle. The CDR3 runs to 14 residues. CDR3 DNA sequence: TGCGCCAGCAGTCAATCCCAGGGGCGTTACGAGCAGTACTTC. This gives the protein CASSQSQGRYEQYF.